This T cell receptor (beta chain) was sequenced in a study of cytomegalovirus exposure and HLA in healthy donors. Study-level findings and limits: In vitro confirmation showed three CMV-associated chains to be CMV antigen specific.

Researchers ran the PCR with 60 Vbeta and 13 Jbeta primers. TCRdb's table, derived via immunoSEQ multiplex PCR, lists solely in-frame clones and lacks some. The table includes around 160,000 clones, 65% to 90% detected once. This clone was picked up one time. Its target is not known. Sequencing used PBMCs. This sequence was found in a human donor in good health.

CDR3 sequence: CASSSPGQGDYGYTF. The CDR3 DNA is TGTGCCAGCAGCTCACCGGGACAGGGCGACTATGGCTACACCTTC. The chain joins TRBV5-6 to TRBJ1-2, with 9 bases that match TRBD1. Losses at the gene ends were 3 bases for V and 3 bases for J; bases not matched to a gene: 6. The CDR3 consists of 15 residues. The germline V gene has CDR1 SGHDT and CDR2 YYEEEE.